Following are 30 T cell receptor beta chains from one sample sequenced in a study of Graves' ophthalmopathy and Graves' hyperthyroidism. RNA transcripts yielded amplified TCR beta CDR3 regions. Investigators did first-round RT-PCR with HTBI primers, then second-round multiplex PCR. TCRdb reprocessed the multiplex PCR reads via MiXCR and lists one record per CDR3 protein. The sample shows about 240,000 distinct CDR3 sequences, around 50% of them seen only once. Sample: peripheral blood. These receptors were obtained from an adult man with Graves' ophthalmopathy.

The chain has TRBV12-3 or TRBV12-4 and TRBJ2-7, with 7 nucleotides matching TRBD1. Unmatched junction bases numbered 4, after V lost 5 bases and J lost 6 bases. CDR3 size: 12 residues. The CDR3 sequence is CASSRDSGEQYF. The CDR3 DNA reads TGTGCCAGCAGTCGGGACAGCGGCGAGCAGTACTTC.

The chain recombines TRBV2 with TRBJ1-4, with 7 bases aligning to TRBD1. V shed 4 bases and J 8 bases; nucleotides not matched to a gene: 7. The CDR3 totals 14 residues. Germline lookup yields CDR1 SNHLY and CDR2 FYNNEI. Here the CDR3 reads CASSVGDRSEKLFF. The CDR3 DNA reads as TGTGCCAGCAGTGTAGGGGACAGATCGGAAAAACTGTTTTTT.

The genes are TRBV7-3 and TRBJ1-5, with 7 nucleotides matching TRBD1. CDR3 size: 13 residues. V shed 4 bases and J 14 bases; nucleotides not matched to a gene: 11. Per the germline V gene, CDR1 is SGHTA and CDR2 is FQGTGA. For the CDR3, the DNA is TGTGCCAGCAGCTCATGGGCAGGGGGACACGAGCATTTT. This codes for CASSSWAGGHEHF.

The V and J genes are TRBV9 and TRBJ1-5; D unclear. The CDR3 spans 15 residues. The V end lost 2 bases, the J end lost 1 base, and 10 bases lay between the germline ends. Germline V lookup: CDR1 SGDLS, CDR2 YYNGEE. CDR3 coding DNA: TGTGCCAGCAGCGTGGGGTTGGAGAGCAATCAGCCCCAGCATTTT. This sequence encodes CASSVGLESNQPQHF.

The chain joins TRBV19 to TRBJ1-4, with D hard to call. The CDR3 contains 17 residues. Trimming removed 3 bases at V and 0 bases at J, with 14 bases between. Germline V gene sequence: CDR1 LNHDA, CDR2 SQIVND (reference sequence). CDR3 region: CASSILELGATNEKLFF. Here the CDR3 DNA reads TGTGCCAGTAGTATCCTGGAGTTGGGAGCAACTAATGAAAAACTGTTTTTT.

This clonotype was observed a single time. The chain couples TRBV7-3 to TRBJ2-7, with D perhaps being TRBD1 or TRBD2 (5 bases each). The germline V gene encodes CDR1 SGHTA and CDR2 FQGTGA. There are 15 residues in the CDR3. The V and J ends lost 0 bases and 0 bases respectively, with 9 bases between them. CDR3 amino acids: CASSLTAGSSYEQYF. The CDR3 nucleotides are TGTGCCAGCAGCTTAACGGCAGGGAGCTCCTACGAGCAGTACTTC.

In this sample, this clonotype turned up a few times. CDR3 sequence: CASSLEKNTEAFF. DNA of the CDR3: TGTGCCAGCAGCTTAGAGAAGAACACTGAAGCTTTCTTT. This sequence joins TRBV7-2 and TRBJ1-1; D call uncertain. CDR3 size: 13 residues. CDR1 and CDR2 (germline): SGHTA, FQGNSA. Trimming shortened V by 1 base and J by 1 base, and 4 bases separated the two germline ends.

The chain links TRBV7-2 to TRBJ2-5, with 11 bases matching TRBD1. Germline lookup yields CDR1 SGHTA and CDR2 FQGNSA. Trimming at V came to 4 bases and at J to 4 bases, leaving 2 bases not matched to a gene. This CDR3 spans 14 amino acids. CDR3 nucleotide sequence: TGTGCCAGCAGCTCCGGGACAGGGGGAGAGACCCAGTACTTC. Translating gives CASSSGTGGETQYF.

This clonotype was counted at least ten times. V usage is TRBV24-1 and J usage is TRBJ1-2; TRBD1 aligns across 7 bases. Germline values: CDR1 KGHDR, CDR2 SFDVKD. The CDR3 sequence is 13 residues long. V lost 8 bases and J lost 12; bases outside the gene matches: 14. The CDR3 sequence: CATTAAWTGWDTF. The CDR3 DNA follows: TGTGCCACCACCGCGGCATGGACAGGTTGGGACACCTTC.

This clonotype showed up just a few times. This chain connects TRBV4-1 to TRBJ2-7; no reliable D call. In germline, CDR1 is MGHRA, CDR2 YSYEKL. The CDR3 runs 13 residues. V gave up 1 base and J gave up 2 bases, with 6 bases separating them. The CDR3 coding sequence is TGCGCCAGCAGCCAAGCAGCACCCTACGAGCAGTACTTC. It codes for CASSQAAPYEQYF.

This clonotype appeared once. The chain recombines TRBV5-1 with TRBJ2-7; TRBD1 or TRBD2 may be the D gene (5 bases each). V was clipped by 4 bases and J by 3 bases, with 17 bases between them. The CDR3 length is 15 residues. Germline V gene lookup returns CDR1 SGHRS and CDR2 YFSETQ. CDR3 amino acids: CASSRTGPPNYEQYF. The CDR3 region has the DNA TGCGCCAGCAGCCGAACGGGACCGCCGAACTACGAGCAGTACTTC.

The chain carries TRBV7-3 and TRBJ2-6; 8 nucleotides agree with TRBD1. The CDR3 spans 17 residues. V lost 3 bases, J lost 3 bases, and 7 bases stayed unmatched. Germline values: CDR1 SGHTA, CDR2 FQGTGA. Here the CDR3 reads CASSLDQGAFGANVLTF. CDR3 in DNA: TGTGCCAGCAGCTTGGACCAGGGGGCTTTTGGGGCCAACGTCCTGACTTTC.

V is TRBV19 and J is TRBJ1-5, with 7 bases fitting TRBD1. The CDR3 runs to 14 residues. V trimming: 7 bases; J trimming: 3 bases; junction bases outside the gene matches: 6. Per germline, CDR1 LNHDA and CDR2 SQIVND (reference sequence). The chain's CDR3 is CASTEDRFNQPQHF. In nucleotides, the CDR3 is TGTGCCAGTACCGAGGACAGGTTCAATCAGCCCCAGCATTTT. The complete variable domain, with remaining parts taken from reference TRBV19 and TRBJ1-5, reads DGGITQSPKYLFRKEGQNVTLSCEQNLNHDAMYWYRQDPGQGLRLIYYSQIVNDFQKGDIAEGYSVSREKKESFPLTVTSAQKNPTAFYLCASTEDRFNQPQHFGDGTRLSIL.

CDR3 loop: CASSPGQGITGELFF. The DNA for the CDR3 is TGTGCCAGCAGCCCGGGACAGGGTATCACCGGGGAGCTGTTTTTT. This chain uses TRBV12-5 with TRBJ2-2, with 9 bases identical to TRBD1. Germline values: CDR1 LGHNT, CDR2 FRNRAP. The CDR3 has 15 residues. Variable domain in full (rest from reference TRBV12-5 and TRBJ2-2): DARVTQTPRHKVTEMGQEVTMRCQPILGHNTVFWYRQTMMQGLELLAYFRNRAPLDDSGMPKDRFSAEMPDATLATLKIQPSEPRDSAVYFCASSPGQGITGELFFGEGSRLTVL.

This clonotype was picked up a small number of times. This chain connects TRBV7-8 to TRBJ2-5; 7 bases agree with TRBD2. V shed 7 bases and J 3 bases; nucleotides not matched to a gene: 8. This CDR3 spans 14 amino acids. CDR1 and CDR2 from the germline V gene are SGHVS and FQNEAQ. The CDR3 DNA is TGTGCCAGCATCGTCTTTGGGGGGGAAGAGACCCAGTACTTC. Amino acids: CASIVFGGEETQYF.

This clonotype was detected a few times. The DNA for the CDR3 is TGCAGTGCCAAAGCCGGGACAAACTACGAGCAGTACTTC. Residues: CSAKAGTNYEQYF. The chain joins TRBV20-1 to TRBJ2-7, with D maybe TRBD1 (6 bases). V lost 6 bases to trimming and J lost 3 bases, with 15 bases between them. The germline V gene has CDR1 DFQATT and CDR2 SNEGSKA (reference sequence). The CDR3 length is 13 residues.

This clonotype showed up just a few times. The genes are TRBV20-1 and TRBJ1-5; the D is unclear. This CDR3 has 16 amino acids. In germline, CDR1 is DFQATT, CDR2 SNEGSKA (reference sequence). The V end lost 0 bases, the J end lost 2 bases, and 14 bases lay between the germline ends. Here the CDR3 DNA reads TGCAGTGCTAGAGATCTTGGCGATTACGGCAATCAGCCCCAGCATTTT. Its translation: CSARDLGDYGNQPQHF.

The chain couples TRBV10-3 to TRBJ2-6; TRBD1 matches at 11 bases. The CDR3 has 16 amino acids. Germline CDR1 reads ENHRY; CDR2 reads SYGVKD. J was trimmed by 3 bases and V by 10 bases; bases with no gene match: 8. CDR3 amino acids: CASRGQGGYGANVLTF. In DNA form, the CDR3 reads TGTGCCAGCAGGGGACAGGGGGGGTATGGGGCCAACGTCCTGACTTTC.

This chain joins TRBV28 and TRBJ2-5; TRBD1 matches at 9 bases. This CDR3 has 14 amino acids. CDR1 MDHEN and CDR2 SYDVKM come from the germline V gene. With 3 bases clipped from V and 5 bases from J, the junction kept 4 bases outside the gene matches. In DNA, the CDR3 is TGTGCCAGCAGTTTCACAGGGGGCTGGGAGACCCAGTACTTC. As protein: CASSFTGGWETQYF. The entire variable domain, with the rest obtained from reference TRBV28 and TRBJ2-5, is as follows: DVKVTQSSRYLVKRTGEKVFLECVQDMDHENMFWYRQDPGLGLRLIYFSYDVKMKEKGDIPEGYSVSREKKERFSLILESASTNQTSMYLCASSFTGGWETQYFGPGTRLLVL.

On this clonotype: The junction departs from the called germline gene at one end, perhaps through a read error. The chain combines TRBV10-1 with TRBJ2-5; TRBD1 matches 8 bases. Germline CDR1 WNHNN, CDR2 SYGVQD (reference sequence). The CDR3 length is 13 residues. This CDR3 is CATSRTGGQPQYF. CDR3 DNA sequence: TGTGCCACCAGTAGAACAGGGGGTCAGCCCCAGTACTTC.

Concerning this clonotype itself: A much larger clone is a single base away; this may be a read error. The V and J genes are TRBV5-8 and TRBJ2-7; D may correspond to TRBD1 or TRBD2 (5 bases each). This CDR3 is built from 12 residues. Germline assignment: CDR1 SGHTS and CDR2 YDEGEE. This CDR3 reads CASSFGTYEQCF. CDR3 coding DNA: TGTGCCAGCAGCTTCGGGACCTACGAGCAGTGCTTC.

The gene calls are TRBV15 and TRBJ2-7; D is perhaps TRBD2 (5 bases). Trimming stripped 1 base from V and 6 bases from J, with 10 bases between. CDR1 LNHNV and CDR2 YYDKDF come from the germline V gene (reference sequence). This CDR3 region has 13 residues. The CDR3 loop is CATSRVLGLEQYF. In nucleotides, the CDR3 is TGTGCCACCAGCAGAGTACTAGGCCTCGAGCAGTACTTC.

This chain joins TRBV19 and TRBJ1-4, with D tentatively TRBD1 (5 bases). The CDR3 has 14 amino acids. Trimming removed 7 bases at V and 6 bases at J, with 15 bases between. Germline CDR1 is LNHDA and CDR2 is SQIVND (reference sequence). CDR3 amino acids: CASTNTGGDEKLFF. The CDR3 bases are TGTGCCAGTACCAATACGGGGGGAGATGAAAAACTGTTTTTT.

The chain joins TRBV7-2 to TRBJ2-7; 9 bases align to TRBD1. The CDR3 totals 15 residues. CDR1 and CDR2 from the germline V gene are SGHTA and FQGNSA. Unmatched junction bases numbered 11, after V lost 5 bases and J lost 6 bases. CDR3 sequence reads: CASSQGQGVVSEQYF. Written as DNA, the CDR3 is TGTGCCAGCAGCCAGGGACAGGGCGTAGTGAGCGAGCAGTACTTC.

The chain joins TRBV7-2 to TRBJ1-4; D gene uncertain. Trimming pared 4 bases from V and 4 bases from J, leaving 13 bases between. Germline CDR1 and CDR2: SGHTA and FQGNSA. The CDR3 runs to 15 residues. CDR3 nucleotides: TGTGCCAGCAGCTCCCGAGCGGGCAATAATGAAAAACTGTTTTTT. Its protein product is CASSSRAGNNEKLFF.

The rearrangement joins TRBV12-3 or TRBV12-4 to TRBJ1-4; TRBD1 is a possible D gene (6 bases). This CDR3 spans 15 amino acids. The V gene lost 5 bases and the J gene lost 8 bases, with 18 bases spanning the gap. The CDR3 DNA is TGTGCCAGCAGTCCCCCGACAGGTACAAGCGAAAAACTGTTTTTT. Its protein is CASSPPTGTSEKLFF.

The V call is TRBV20-1, the J call TRBJ2-5; D may correspond to TRBD1 or TRBD2 (5 bases each). V shed 3 bases and J shed 2 bases, with 13 bases lying between them. The CDR3 runs 14 residues. The germline V gene has CDR1 DFQATT and CDR2 SNEGSKA (reference sequence). CDR3 coding DNA: TGCAGTGCTAGTCGCGGGCAGGGACAAGAGACCCAGTACTTC. Protein product: CSASRGQGQETQYF.

V and J are TRBV29-1 and TRBJ1-2; D is uncertain. The CDR3 is made up of 11 amino acids. Germline V gene lookup returns CDR1 SQVTM and CDR2 ANQGSEA. Between the trimmed V and J ends, which lost 7 bases and 6 bases, there was a span of 12 bases. The chain's CDR3 is CSALGNNGYTF. CDR3 DNA sequence: TGCAGCGCCTTGGGCAATAATGGCTACACCTTC.

CDR3 loop: CASSVDLTGELFF. CDR3 coding DNA: TGTGCCAGCAGCGTAGACCTGACCGGGGAGCTGTTTTTT. V and J are TRBV9 and TRBJ2-2; D gene uncertain. This CDR3 spans 13 amino acids. CDR1 is SGDLS and CDR2 is YYNGEE in the germline V gene. The ends were cut back, 0 bases at V and 5 bases at J, with 5 bases in the middle.

The chain links TRBV5-1 to TRBJ1-1; TRBD1 is a possible D gene (5 bases). V shed 6 bases and J shed 1 base, with 10 bases lying between them. Germline V CDR1 and CDR2: SGHRS, YFSETQ. The CDR3 loop spans 13 amino acids. DNA for the CDR3: TGCGCCAGCAACCGGGACGGGAACACTGAAGCTTTCTTT. Residues: CASNRDGNTEAFF.